Below, 9 T cell receptor beta chains from the same sample are listed, as sequenced in a study of cytomegalovirus exposure and HLA in healthy donors. PCR used 60 Vbeta primers and 13 Jbeta primers. Assay: immunoSEQ multiplex PCR; the TCRdb copy retains only in-frame clones and omits some. The sample yields 65,000 to 90,000 clones, under 85% seen once. The sequenced material came from PBMCs. The receptors shown here come from a woman aged 40-49 years in good health and CMV-seropositive.

The J gene is TRBJ1-1, the V gene TRBV15; 8 bases match TRBD1. V lost 4 bases, J lost 1 base, and 2 bases stayed unmatched. CDR1 is LNHNV and CDR2 is YYDKDF in the germline V gene (reference sequence). The CDR3 is 14 residues long. In DNA, the CDR3 is TGTGCCACCAGCAAGGACAGGGCGAACACTGAAGCTTTCTTT. It codes for CATSKDRANTEAFF.

The J gene is TRBJ2-1, the V gene TRBV2, with a possible D match to TRBD1 (6 bases). This CDR3 spans 16 amino acids. With 2 bases removed from V and 2 bases from J, the gap between germline ends came to 13 bases. CDR1 is SNHLY and CDR2 is FYNNEI in the germline V gene. The CDR3 DNA is TGTGCCAGCAGTGAATTTGTGACAGGCCCCTACAATGAGCAGTTCTTC. It specifies CASSEFVTGPYNEQFF. Looking up the rest from reference TRBV2 and TRBJ2-1 gives the full variable domain: EPEVTQTPSHQVTQMGQEVILRCVPISNHLYFYWYRQILGQKVEFLVSFYNNEISEKSEIFDDQFSVERPDGSNFTLKIRSTKLEDSAMYFCASSEFVTGPYNEQFFGPGTRLTVL.

V gene TRBV5-6 combines with J gene TRBJ2-7; 10 nucleotides align to TRBD2. Germline V gene data show CDR1 as SGHDT and CDR2 as YYEEEE. V lost 1 base and J lost 4; bases outside the gene matches: 5. The CDR3 consists of 15 residues. In DNA form, the CDR3 reads TGTGCCAGCAGCTTGATCATAGCGGGAGGTTACGAGCAGTACTTC. Translation: CASSLIIAGGYEQYF.

This chain uses TRBV6-5 with TRBJ2-1; 7 positions agree with TRBD2. J gave up 7 bases and V 5 bases, and 11 bases lay outside the gene matches. The CDR3 is made up of 15 amino acids. Germline V CDR1 and CDR2: MNHEY, SVGAGI. CDR3: CASSGRESHINEQFF. The CDR3 DNA follows: TGTGCCAGCAGTGGGCGGGAGAGCCATATAAATGAGCAGTTCTTC.

The V call is TRBV7-8, the J call TRBJ1-2; 9 bases are shared with TRBD1. This CDR3 comprises 14 residues. Germline assignment: CDR1 SGHVS and CDR2 FQNEAQ. The trim removed 3 bases at V and 4 bases at J, leaving 3 bases unmatched. CDR3 coding DNA: TGTGCCAGCAGCTTGGGACAGGGCGCCTATGGCTACACCTTC. It specifies CASSLGQGAYGYTF.

V is TRBV4-1 and J is TRBJ2-5; TRBD2 matches at 12 bases. The CDR3 has 16 amino acids. V lost 1 base to trimming and J lost 4 bases; unmatched junction nucleotides: 4. Germline V lookup: CDR1 MGHRA, CDR2 YSYEKL. In nucleotides, the CDR3 is TGCGCCAGCAGCCAAGTTCTAGCGGGGGGGCGAGAGACCCAGTACTTC. It translates to CASSQVLAGGRETQYF.

This chain links TRBV7-9 with TRBJ1-1, with D perhaps TRBD1 (5 bases). This CDR3 is 14 amino acids long. V dropped 7 bases and J dropped 4 bases, with 16 bases sitting between them. Germline assignment: CDR1 SEHNR and CDR2 FQNEAQ (reference sequence). The CDR3: CASTPGEGSTEAFF. Written as DNA, the CDR3 is TGTGCCAGCACCCCGGGGGAAGGGTCCACTGAAGCTTTCTTT. Full variable domain (missing parts from reference TRBV7-9 and TRBJ1-1): DTGVSQNPRHKITKRGQNVTFRCDPISEHNRLYWYRQTLGQGPEFLTYFQNEAQLEKSRLLSDRFSAERPKGSFSTLEIQRTEQGDSAMYLCASTPGEGSTEAFFGQGTRLTVV.

The genes are TRBV25-1 and TRBJ2-7; D not certain. The CDR3 covers 15 residues. V lost 7 bases and J 5 bases, leaving 21 bases between the germline ends. The germline V gene encodes CDR1 MGHDK and CDR2 SYGVNS. Here the CDR3 reads CASNPSRTGLDEQYF. The CDR3 DNA reads TGTGCCAGCAATCCTTCTAGAACGGGTTTAGACGAGCAGTACTTC.

The chain employs TRBV28 and TRBJ2-2, with 8 bases that match TRBD1. In germline, CDR1 is MDHEN, CDR2 SYDVKM. The J segment lost 6 bases and the V segment lost 0 bases, leaving 3 bases of the junction unmatched. The CDR3 runs to 15 residues. The CDR3 protein is CASSLWAGGSGELFF. In nucleotides, the CDR3 is TGTGCCAGCAGTTTATGGGCAGGGGGCTCCGGGGAGCTGTTTTTT. Looking up the rest from reference TRBV28 and TRBJ2-2 gives the full variable domain: DVKVTQSSRYLVKRTGEKVFLECVQDMDHENMFWYRQDPGLGLRLIYFSYDVKMKEKGDIPEGYSVSREKKERFSLILESASTNQTSMYLCASSLWAGGSGELFFGEGSRLTVL.